This T cell receptor (beta chain) was sequenced during a study of early stage breast cancer tumors. The CDR3 spans 14 residues. In germline, CDR1 is SGHAT, CDR2 FQNNGV. J lost 6 bases, V lost 5 bases, and 4 bases had no gene match. Normal breast often needed roughly 90-320 mg of tissue for enough DNA. The data were produced by immunoSEQ multiplex PCR, yet TCRdb's version contains in-frame clones alone and is incomplete. The repertoire holds some 8,400 clones, with around 77% as singletons. The count of this clone is one. The receptor was derived from a person aged 55 to 75 with breast cancer. The rearrangement links TRBV11-2 to TRBJ2-3; the match to TRBD2 covers 11 bases. The sample consisted of normal breast tissue next to the tumor. The CDR3 region has the DNA TGTGCCAGCAGCGTAACTAGCGGGAGTGATACGCAGTATTTT. This gives the protein CASSVTSGSDTQYF.